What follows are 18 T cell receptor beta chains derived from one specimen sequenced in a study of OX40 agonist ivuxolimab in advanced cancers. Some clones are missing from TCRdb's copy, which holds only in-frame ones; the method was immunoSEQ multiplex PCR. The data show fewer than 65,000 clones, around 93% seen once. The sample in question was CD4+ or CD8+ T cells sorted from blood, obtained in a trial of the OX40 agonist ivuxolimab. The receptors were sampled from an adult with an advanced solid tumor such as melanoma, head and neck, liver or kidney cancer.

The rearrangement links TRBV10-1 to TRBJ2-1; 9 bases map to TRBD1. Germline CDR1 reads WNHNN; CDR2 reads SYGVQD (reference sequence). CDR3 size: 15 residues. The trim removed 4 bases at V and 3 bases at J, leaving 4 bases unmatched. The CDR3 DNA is TGCGCCAGCAGTGGAGACAGGGGGTTCTACAATGAGCAGTTCTTC. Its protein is CASSGDRGFYNEQFF.

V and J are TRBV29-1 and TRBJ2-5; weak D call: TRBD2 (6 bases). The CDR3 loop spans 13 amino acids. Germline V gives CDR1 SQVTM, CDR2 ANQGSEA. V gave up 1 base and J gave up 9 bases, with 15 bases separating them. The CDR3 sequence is CSVEVRAERAQYF. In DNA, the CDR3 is TGCAGCGTTGAAGTGAGGGCTGAGCGGGCCCAGTACTTC.

This chain's CDR3 is CASSQQGYEQYF. CDR3 sequence (DNA): TGTGCCAGCAGCCAACAAGGATACGAGCAGTACTTC. The chain recombines TRBV7-8 with TRBJ2-7; D is unclear. The V and J ends lost 5 bases and 4 bases respectively, with 9 bases between them. Germline V gene lookup returns CDR1 SGHVS and CDR2 FQNEAQ. The CDR3 loop spans 12 amino acids.

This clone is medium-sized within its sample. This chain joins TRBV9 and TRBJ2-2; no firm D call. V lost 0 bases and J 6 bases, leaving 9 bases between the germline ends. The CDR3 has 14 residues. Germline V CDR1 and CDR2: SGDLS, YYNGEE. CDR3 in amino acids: CASSVATSAGELFF. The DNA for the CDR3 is TGTGCCAGCAGCGTAGCTACATCTGCCGGGGAGCTGTTTTTT. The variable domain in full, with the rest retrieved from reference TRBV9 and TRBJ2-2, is DSGVTQTPKHLITATGQRVTLRCSPRSGDLSVYWYQQSLDQGLQFLIQYYNGEERAKGNILERFSAQQFPDLHSELNLSSLELGDSALYFCASSVATSAGELFFGEGSRLTVL.

The CDR3 DNA sequence: TGCGCCAGCAGCTTGCCCCAACCTACAGAGCTCTCCTACAATGAGCAGTTCTTC. Residues: CASSLPQPTELSYNEQFF. The chain uses TRBV5-1 and TRBJ2-1, with D uncertain. Per germline, CDR1 SGHRS and CDR2 YFSETQ. The CDR3 length is 18 residues. The V end lost 1 base, the J end lost 0 bases, and 17 bases lay between the germline ends.

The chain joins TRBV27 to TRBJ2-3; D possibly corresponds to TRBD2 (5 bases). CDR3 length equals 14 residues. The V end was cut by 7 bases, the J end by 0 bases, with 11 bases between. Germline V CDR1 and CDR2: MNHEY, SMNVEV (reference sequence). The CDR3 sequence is CASTLGGSTDTQYF. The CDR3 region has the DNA TGTGCCAGCACGCTTGGCGGGAGCACAGATACGCAGTATTTT.

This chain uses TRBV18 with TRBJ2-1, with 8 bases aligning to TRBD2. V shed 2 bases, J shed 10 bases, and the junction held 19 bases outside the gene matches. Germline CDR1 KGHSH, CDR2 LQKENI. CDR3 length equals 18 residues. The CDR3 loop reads CASSPSLGREGLQREQFF. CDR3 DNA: TGTGCCAGCTCACCATCATTAGGACGGGAGGGCCTCCAAAGAGAGCAGTTCTTC. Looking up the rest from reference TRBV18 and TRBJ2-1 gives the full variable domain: NAGVMQNPRHLVRRRGQEARLRCSPMKGHSHVYWYRQLPEEGLKFMVYLQKENIIDESGMPKERFSAEFPKEGPSILRIQQVVRGDSAAYFCASSPSLGREGLQREQFFGPGTRLTVL.

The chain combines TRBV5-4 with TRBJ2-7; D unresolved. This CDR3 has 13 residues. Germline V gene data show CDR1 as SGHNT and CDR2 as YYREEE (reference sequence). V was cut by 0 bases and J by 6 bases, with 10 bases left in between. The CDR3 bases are TGTGCCAGCAGCTTGGGGGGAATCCGCGAGCAGTACTTC. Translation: CASSLGGIREQYF.

The CDR3 DNA reads as TGTGCCAGCGAACCAAGCCGGGCTGAAGCTTTCTTT. It is translated as CASEPSRAEAFF. The gene calls are TRBV7-9 and TRBJ1-1; no clear D. The V end lost 8 bases, the J end lost 6 bases, and 13 bases lay between the germline ends. The CDR3 is made up of 12 amino acids. Germline lookup yields CDR1 SEHNR and CDR2 FQNEAQ (reference sequence).

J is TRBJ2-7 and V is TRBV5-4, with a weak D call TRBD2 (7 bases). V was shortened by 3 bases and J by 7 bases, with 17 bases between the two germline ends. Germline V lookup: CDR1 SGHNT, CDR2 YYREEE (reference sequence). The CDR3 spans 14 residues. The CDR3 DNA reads TGTGCCAGCAGCTGGAGGGGGGGCGGTGAGGAGCAGTACGTC. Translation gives CASSWRGGGEEQYV.

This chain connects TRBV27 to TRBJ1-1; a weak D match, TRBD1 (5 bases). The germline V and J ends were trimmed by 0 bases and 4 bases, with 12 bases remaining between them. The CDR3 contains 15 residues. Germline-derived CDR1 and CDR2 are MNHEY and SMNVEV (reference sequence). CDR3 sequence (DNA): TGTGCCAGCAGTTTATCGATGGGGGGGAGCACTGAAGCTTTCTTT. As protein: CASSLSMGGSTEAFF.

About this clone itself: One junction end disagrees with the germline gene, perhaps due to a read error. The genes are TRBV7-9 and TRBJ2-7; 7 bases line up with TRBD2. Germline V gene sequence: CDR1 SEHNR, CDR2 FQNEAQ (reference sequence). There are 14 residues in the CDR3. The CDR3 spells CASSLAESGYEQYF. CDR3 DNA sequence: TGTGCCAGCAGCCTAGCGGAGTCAGGCTACGAGCAGTACTTC.

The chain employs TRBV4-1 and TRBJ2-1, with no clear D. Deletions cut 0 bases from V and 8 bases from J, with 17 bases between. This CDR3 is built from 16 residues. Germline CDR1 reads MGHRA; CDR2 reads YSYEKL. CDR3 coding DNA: TGCGCCAGCAGCCAAGATCTTGGCAGTTTGGTGGATGAGCAGTTCTTC. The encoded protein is CASSQDLGSLVDEQFF.

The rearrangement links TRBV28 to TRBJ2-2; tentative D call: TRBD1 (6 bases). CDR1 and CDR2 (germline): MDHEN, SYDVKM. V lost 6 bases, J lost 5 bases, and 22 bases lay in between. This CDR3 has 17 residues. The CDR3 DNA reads TGTGCCAGCAGACCGCCCTGGACAGACTGGAAGACCGGGGAGCTGTTTTTT. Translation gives CASRPPWTDWKTGELFF. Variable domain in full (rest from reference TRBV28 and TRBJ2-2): DVKVTQSSRYLVKRTGEKVFLECVQDMDHENMFWYRQDPGLGLRLIYFSYDVKMKEKGDIPEGYSVSREKKERFSLILESASTNQTSMYLCASRPPWTDWKTGELFFGEGSRLTVL.

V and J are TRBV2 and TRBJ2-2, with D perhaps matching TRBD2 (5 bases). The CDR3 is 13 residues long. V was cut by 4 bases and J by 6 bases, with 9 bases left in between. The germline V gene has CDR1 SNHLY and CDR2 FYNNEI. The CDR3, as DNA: TGTGCCAGCAGTGTTCGGGAATCCGGGGAGCTGTTTTTT. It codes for CASSVRESGELFF.

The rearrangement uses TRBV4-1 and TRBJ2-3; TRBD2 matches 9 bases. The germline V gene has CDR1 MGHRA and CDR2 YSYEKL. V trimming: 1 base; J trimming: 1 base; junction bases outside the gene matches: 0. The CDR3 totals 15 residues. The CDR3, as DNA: TGCGCCAGCAGCCAAGTAGCGGGGGGCACAGATACGCAGTATTTT. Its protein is CASSQVAGGTDTQYF.

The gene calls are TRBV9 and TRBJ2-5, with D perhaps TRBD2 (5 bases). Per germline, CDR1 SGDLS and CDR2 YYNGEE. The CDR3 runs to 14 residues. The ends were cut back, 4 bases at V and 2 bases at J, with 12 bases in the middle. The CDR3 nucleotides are TGTGCCAGCAGCCTCGGACTGCCGCAAGAGACCCAGTACTTC. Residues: CASSLGLPQETQYF.

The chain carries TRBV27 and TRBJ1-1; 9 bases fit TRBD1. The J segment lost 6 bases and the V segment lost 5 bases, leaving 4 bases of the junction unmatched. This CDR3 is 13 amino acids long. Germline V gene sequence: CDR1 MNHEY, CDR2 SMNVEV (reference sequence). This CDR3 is CASSTGGRAEAFF. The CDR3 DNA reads TGTGCCAGCAGTACAGGGGGCAGGGCTGAAGCTTTCTTT.